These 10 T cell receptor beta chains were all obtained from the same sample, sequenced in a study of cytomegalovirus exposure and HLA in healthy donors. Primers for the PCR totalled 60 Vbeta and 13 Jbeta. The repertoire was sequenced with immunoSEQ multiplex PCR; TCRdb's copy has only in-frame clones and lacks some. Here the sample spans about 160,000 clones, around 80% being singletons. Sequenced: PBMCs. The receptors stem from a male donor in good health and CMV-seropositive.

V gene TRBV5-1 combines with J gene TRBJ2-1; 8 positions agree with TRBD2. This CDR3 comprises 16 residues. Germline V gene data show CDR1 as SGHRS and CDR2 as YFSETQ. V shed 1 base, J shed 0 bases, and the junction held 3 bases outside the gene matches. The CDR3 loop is CASSLTGTSSYNEQFF. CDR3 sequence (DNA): TGCGCCAGCAGCTTGACCGGGACTAGCTCCTACAATGAGCAGTTCTTC.

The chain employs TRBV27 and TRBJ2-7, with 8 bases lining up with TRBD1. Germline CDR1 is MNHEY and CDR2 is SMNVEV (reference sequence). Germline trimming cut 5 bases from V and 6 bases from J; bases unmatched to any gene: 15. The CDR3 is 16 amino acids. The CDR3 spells CASSQESTGASGEQYF. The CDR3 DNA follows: TGTGCCAGCAGTCAAGAATCGACAGGGGCCTCCGGCGAGCAGTACTTC.

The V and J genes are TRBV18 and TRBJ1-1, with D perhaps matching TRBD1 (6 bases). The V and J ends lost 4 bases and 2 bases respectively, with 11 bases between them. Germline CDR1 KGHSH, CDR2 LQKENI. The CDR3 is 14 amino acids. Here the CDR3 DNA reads TGTGCCAGCTCACAACGGACAGTTAACACTGAAGCTTTCTTT. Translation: CASSQRTVNTEAFF. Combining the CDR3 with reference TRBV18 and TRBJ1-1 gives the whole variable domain NAGVMQNPRHLVRRRGQEARLRCSPMKGHSHVYWYRQLPEEGLKFMVYLQKENIIDESGMPKERFSAEFPKEGPSILRIQQVVRGDSAAYFCASSQRTVNTEAFFGQGTRLTVV.

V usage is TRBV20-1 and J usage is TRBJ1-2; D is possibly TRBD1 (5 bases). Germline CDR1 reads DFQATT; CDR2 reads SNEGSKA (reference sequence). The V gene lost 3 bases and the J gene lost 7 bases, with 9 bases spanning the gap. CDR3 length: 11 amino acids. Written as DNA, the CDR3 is TGCAGTGCTAGCCAAGGGGCTGGCTACACCTTC. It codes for CSASQGAGYTF.

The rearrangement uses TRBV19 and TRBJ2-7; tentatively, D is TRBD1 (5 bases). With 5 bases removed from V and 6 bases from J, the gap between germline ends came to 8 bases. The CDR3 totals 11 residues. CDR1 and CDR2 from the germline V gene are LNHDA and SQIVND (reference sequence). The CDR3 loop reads CASSRQSEQYF. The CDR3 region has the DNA TGTGCCAGTAGTCGACAGAGCGAGCAGTACTTC.

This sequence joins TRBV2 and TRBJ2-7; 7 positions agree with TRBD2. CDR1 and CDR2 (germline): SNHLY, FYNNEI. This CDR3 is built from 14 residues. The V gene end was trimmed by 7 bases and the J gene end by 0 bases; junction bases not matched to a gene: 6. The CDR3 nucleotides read TGTGCCAGCACTAAAAGGACTAGCTCCTACGAGCAGTACTTC. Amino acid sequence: CASTKRTSSYEQYF. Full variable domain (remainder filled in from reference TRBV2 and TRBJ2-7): EPEVTQTPSHQVTQMGQEVILRCVPISNHLYFYWYRQILGQKVEFLVSFYNNEISEKSEIFDDQFSVERPDGSNFTLKIRSTKLEDSAMYFCASTKRTSSYEQYFGPGTRLTVT.

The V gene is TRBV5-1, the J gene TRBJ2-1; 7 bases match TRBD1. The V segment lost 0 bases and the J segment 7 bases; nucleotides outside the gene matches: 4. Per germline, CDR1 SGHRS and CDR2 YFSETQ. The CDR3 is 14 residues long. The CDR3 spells CASSLGQGRNEQFF. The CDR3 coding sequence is TGCGCCAGCAGCTTGGGACAGGGTCGGAATGAGCAGTTCTTC.

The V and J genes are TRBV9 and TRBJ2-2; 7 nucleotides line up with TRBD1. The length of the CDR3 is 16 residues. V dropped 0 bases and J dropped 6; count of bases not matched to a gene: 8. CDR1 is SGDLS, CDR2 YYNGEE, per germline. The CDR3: CASSVETGSRAGELFF. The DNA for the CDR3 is TGTGCCAGCAGCGTAGAGACAGGGAGTAGGGCCGGGGAGCTGTTTTTT.

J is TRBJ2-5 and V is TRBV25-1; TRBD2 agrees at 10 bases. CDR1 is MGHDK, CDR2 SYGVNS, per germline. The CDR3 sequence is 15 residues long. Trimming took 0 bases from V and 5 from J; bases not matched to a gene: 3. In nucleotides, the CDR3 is TGTGCCAGCAGTGAATATCAAGCGGGAGGGGAGACCCAGTACTTC. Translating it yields CASSEYQAGGETQYF.

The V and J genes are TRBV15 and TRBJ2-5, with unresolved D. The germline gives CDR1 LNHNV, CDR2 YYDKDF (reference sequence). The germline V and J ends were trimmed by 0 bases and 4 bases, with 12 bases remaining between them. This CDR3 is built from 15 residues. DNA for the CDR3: TGTGCCACCAGCAGAGAGGCCGTCACCGCAGAGACCCAGTACTTC. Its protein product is CATSREAVTAETQYF.